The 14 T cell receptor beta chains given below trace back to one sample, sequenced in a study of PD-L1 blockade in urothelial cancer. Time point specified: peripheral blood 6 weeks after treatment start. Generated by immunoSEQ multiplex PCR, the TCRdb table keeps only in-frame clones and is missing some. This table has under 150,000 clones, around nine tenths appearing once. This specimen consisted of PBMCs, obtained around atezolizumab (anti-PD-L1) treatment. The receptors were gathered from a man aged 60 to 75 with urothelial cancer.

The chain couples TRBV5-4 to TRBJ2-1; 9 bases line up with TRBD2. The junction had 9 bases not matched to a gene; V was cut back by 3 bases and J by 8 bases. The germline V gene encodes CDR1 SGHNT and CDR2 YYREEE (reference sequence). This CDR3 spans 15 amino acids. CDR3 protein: CASSSPGLAGDEQFF. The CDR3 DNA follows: TGTGCCAGCAGCTCCCCGGGACTAGCAGGCGATGAGCAGTTCTTC.

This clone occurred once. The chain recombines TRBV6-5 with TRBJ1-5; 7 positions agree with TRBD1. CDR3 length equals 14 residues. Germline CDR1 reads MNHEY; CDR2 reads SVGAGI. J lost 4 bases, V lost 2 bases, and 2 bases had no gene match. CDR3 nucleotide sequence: TGTGCCAGCAGTTACGAACAGGGGAATCAGCCCCAGCATTTT. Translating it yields CASSYEQGNQPQHF.

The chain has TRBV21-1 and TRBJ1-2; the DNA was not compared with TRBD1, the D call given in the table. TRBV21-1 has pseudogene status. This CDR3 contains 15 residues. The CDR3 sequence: CASSWGHSTSYGYTF. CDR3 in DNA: TGTGCCAGCAGCTGGGGACATAGTACCAGCTATGGCTACACCTTC.

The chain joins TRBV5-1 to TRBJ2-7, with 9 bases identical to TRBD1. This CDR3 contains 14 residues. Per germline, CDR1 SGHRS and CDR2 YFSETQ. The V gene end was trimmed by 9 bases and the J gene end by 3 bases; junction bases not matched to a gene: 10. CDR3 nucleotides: TGCGCCACTTCGACGGGACAGGGCCTCTACGAGCAGTACTTC. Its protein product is CATSTGQGLYEQYF.

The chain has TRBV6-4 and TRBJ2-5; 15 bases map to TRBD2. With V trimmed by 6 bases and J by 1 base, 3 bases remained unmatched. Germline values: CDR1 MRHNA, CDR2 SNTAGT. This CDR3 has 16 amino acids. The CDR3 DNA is TGTGCCAGCAGCCCGGGACTAGCGGGGGGCCAAGAGACCCAGTACTTC. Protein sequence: CASSPGLAGGQETQYF.

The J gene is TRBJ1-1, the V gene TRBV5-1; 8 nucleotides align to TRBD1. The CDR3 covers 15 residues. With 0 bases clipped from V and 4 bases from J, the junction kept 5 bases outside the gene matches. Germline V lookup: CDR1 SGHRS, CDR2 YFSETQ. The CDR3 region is CASSLGAGGPTEAFF. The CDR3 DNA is TGCGCCAGCAGCTTGGGGGCAGGGGGCCCCACTGAAGCTTTCTTT.

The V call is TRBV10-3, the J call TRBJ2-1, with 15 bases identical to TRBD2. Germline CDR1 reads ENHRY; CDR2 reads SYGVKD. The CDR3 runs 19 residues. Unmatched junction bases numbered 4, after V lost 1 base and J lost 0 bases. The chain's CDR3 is CAISEWGLAGGSSYNEQFF. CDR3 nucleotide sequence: TGTGCCATCAGTGAGTGGGGACTAGCGGGGGGAAGCTCCTACAATGAGCAGTTCTTC.

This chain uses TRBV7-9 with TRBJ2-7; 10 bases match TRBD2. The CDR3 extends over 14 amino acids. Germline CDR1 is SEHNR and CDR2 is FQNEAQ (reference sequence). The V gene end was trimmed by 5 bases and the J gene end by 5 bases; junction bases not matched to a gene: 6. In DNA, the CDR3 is TGTGCCAGCAGCATGAGCGGGAGGGCCCACGAGCAGTACTTC. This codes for CASSMSGRAHEQYF.

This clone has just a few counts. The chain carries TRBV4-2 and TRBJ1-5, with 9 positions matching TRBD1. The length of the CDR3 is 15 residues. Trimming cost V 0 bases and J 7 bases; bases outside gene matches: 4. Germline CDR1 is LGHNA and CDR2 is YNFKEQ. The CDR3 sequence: CASSQEDRGAQPQHF. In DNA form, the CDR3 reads TGTGCCAGCAGCCAAGAGGACAGGGGCGCCCAGCCCCAGCATTTT.

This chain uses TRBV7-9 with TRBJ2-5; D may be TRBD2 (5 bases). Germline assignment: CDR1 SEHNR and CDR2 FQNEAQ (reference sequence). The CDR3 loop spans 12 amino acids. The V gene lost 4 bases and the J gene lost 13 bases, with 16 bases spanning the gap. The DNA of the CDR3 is TGTGCCAGCAGCTCCCGACTGGACTCTCCGTACTTC. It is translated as CASSSRLDSPYF.

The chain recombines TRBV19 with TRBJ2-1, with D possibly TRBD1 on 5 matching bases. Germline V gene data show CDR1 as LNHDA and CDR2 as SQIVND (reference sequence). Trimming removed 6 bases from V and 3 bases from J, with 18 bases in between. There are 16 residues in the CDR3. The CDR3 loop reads CASRSDPDRNYNEQFF. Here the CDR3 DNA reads TGTGCCAGTAGATCCGACCCTGACAGAAACTACAATGAGCAGTTCTTC.

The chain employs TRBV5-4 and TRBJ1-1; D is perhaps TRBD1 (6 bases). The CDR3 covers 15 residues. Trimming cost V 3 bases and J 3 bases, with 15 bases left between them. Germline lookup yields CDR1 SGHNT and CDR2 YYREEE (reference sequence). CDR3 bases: TGTGCCAGCAGCTACCCGTCGGGGGGGCACACTGAAGCTTTCTTT. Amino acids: CASSYPSGGHTEAFF.

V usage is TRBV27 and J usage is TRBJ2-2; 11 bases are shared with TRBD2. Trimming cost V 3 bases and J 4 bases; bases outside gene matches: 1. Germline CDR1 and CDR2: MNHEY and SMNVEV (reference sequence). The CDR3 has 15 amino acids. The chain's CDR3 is CASSFGTSGTGELFF. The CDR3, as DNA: TGTGCCAGCAGTTTCGGGACTAGCGGCACCGGGGAGCTGTTTTTT.

The CDR3 region is CASSSQAGGVETQYF. Written as DNA, the CDR3 is TGTGCCAGCAGCTCCCAGGCAGGGGGCGTAGAGACCCAGTACTTC. This chain joins TRBV5-4 and TRBJ2-5; 8 bases are shared with TRBD1. J lost 4 bases, V lost 3 bases, and 8 bases had no gene match. Germline V gene sequence: CDR1 SGHNT, CDR2 YYREEE (reference sequence). CDR3 length equals 15 residues. Full variable domain (remainder filled in from reference TRBV5-4 and TRBJ2-5): ETGVTQSPTHLIKTRGQQVTLRCSSQSGHNTVSWYQQALGQGPQFIFQYYREEENGRGNFPPRFSGLQFPNYSSELNVNALELDDSALYLCASSSQAGGVETQYFGPGTRLLVL.